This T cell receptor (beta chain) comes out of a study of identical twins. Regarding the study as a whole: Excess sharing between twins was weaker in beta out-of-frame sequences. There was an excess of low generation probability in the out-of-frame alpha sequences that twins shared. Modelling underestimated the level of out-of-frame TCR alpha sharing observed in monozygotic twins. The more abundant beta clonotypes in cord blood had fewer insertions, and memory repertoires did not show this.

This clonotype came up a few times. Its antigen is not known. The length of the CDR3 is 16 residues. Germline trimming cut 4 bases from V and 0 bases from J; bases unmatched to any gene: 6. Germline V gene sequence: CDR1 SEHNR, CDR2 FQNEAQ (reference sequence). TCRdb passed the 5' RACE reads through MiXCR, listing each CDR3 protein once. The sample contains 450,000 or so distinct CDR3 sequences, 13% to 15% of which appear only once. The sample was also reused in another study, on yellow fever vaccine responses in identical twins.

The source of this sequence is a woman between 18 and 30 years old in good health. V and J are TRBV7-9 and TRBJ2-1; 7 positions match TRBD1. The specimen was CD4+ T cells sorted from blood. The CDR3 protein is CASSSQGPSSYNEQFF. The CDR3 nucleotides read TGTGCCAGCAGCTCACAGGGGCCCAGCTCCTACAATGAGCAGTTCTTC.